The clone carrying this T cell receptor (beta chain) has ten or more counts. Its antigen remains unknown. This sample was included in a study of T cells after yellow fever vaccination. Study-wide points: In FACS-sorted repertoires, abundant clonotypes from the bulk population could appear as contaminants.

TCRdb reprocessed the 5' RACE reads with MiXCR, giving one entry per CDR3 protein. Found here are 150,000 to 200,000 distinct CDR3 sequences, 6.2% of them singletons; the top ten hold nearly 3%. Source: CD4+ T cells sorted from PBMCs, taken on the day of the first yellow fever vaccination. The receptor was isolated from a man aged 18 to 30 who received the YFV17D yellow fever vaccine.

CDR3 sequence reads: CSAERGPSENEQFF. CDR3 DNA: TGCAGTGCTGAGCGGGGGCCGAGCGAGAATGAGCAGTTCTTC. V usage is TRBV20-1 and J usage is TRBJ2-1, with 8 nucleotides matching TRBD2. Germline values: CDR1 DFQATT, CDR2 SNEGSKA (reference sequence). Trimming took 5 bases from V and 7 from J; bases not matched to a gene: 10. The CDR3 runs 14 residues.